Shown below are 23 T cell receptor beta chains from a single sample sequenced in a study of neurological immune-mediated disorders. TCRdb reprocessed the 5' RACE reads via MiXCR and lists one record per CDR3 protein. The sample has some 38,000 distinct CDR3 sequences, around 4% seen once. The sample comprised PBMCs. These receptors were obtained from a young man with multiple sclerosis.

This clonotype showed up many times. This sequence joins TRBV29-1 and TRBJ2-3; 9 nucleotides align to TRBD1. The CDR3 length is 15 residues. CDR1 is SQVTM and CDR2 is ANQGSEA in the germline V gene. V shed 5 bases and J 0 bases; nucleotides not matched to a gene: 6. The CDR3 loop reads CSVTMGQGSTDTQYF. CDR3 DNA sequence: TGCAGCGTTACCATGGGACAGGGAAGCACAGATACGCAGTATTTT.

This clonotype was observed a few times. This may be a read error: a much more frequent sequence differs by one nucleotide. The conserved phenylalanine or tryptophan normally closing the CDR3 is absent here, so this likely arose from a read error. The CDR3 DNA reads as TGCAGCGTTGACGGACAGAACTATGGCTACACCATC. Its translation is CSVDGQNYGYTI. The chain is built from TRBV29-1 and TRBJ1-2, with D maybe TRBD1 (6 bases). The CDR3 runs 12 residues. CDR1 and CDR2 from the germline V gene are SQVTM and ANQGSEA. Trimming stripped 3 bases from V and 2 bases from J, with 7 bases between.

This clonotype was detected many times. This sequence joins TRBV5-1 and TRBJ2-7; D not certain. The germline gives CDR1 SGHRS, CDR2 YFSETQ. Trimming took 0 bases from V and 0 from J, leaving 10 bases between them. CDR3 length: 15 amino acids. The CDR3 loop is CASSLESTFSYEQYF. As DNA, the CDR3 is TGCGCCAGCAGCTTGGAGAGCACGTTCTCCTACGAGCAGTACTTC.

This chain uses TRBV27 with TRBJ2-1; TRBD2 agrees at 13 bases. CDR3 length: 15 residues. Per germline, CDR1 MNHEY and CDR2 SMNVEV (reference sequence). J lost 9 bases, V lost 4 bases, and 6 bases had no gene match. The chain's CDR3 is CASSSLAGGRSEQFF. The CDR3 DNA sequence: TGTGCCAGCAGTTCACTAGCGGGGGGGCGCTCTGAGCAGTTCTTC.

The table lists this clonotype with many counts. The chain has TRBV15 and TRBJ1-4; D gene uncertain. The CDR3 sequence is 13 residues long. V gave up 0 bases and J gave up 8 bases, with 7 bases separating them. Germline CDR1 and CDR2: LNHNV and YYDKDF (reference sequence). In DNA form, the CDR3 reads TGTGCCACCAGCAGAGATCTCGGGGAAAAACTGTTTTTT. It codes for CATSRDLGEKLFF.

This clonotype was detected ten times or more. The chain is built from TRBV5-1 and TRBJ1-5; a possible D gene is TRBD1 (5 bases). V lost 5 bases and J 6 bases, leaving 18 bases between the germline ends. Germline CDR1 is SGHRS and CDR2 is YFSETQ. There are 15 residues in the CDR3. The CDR3 region is CASSKAAGVGQPQHF. The DNA for the CDR3 is TGCGCCAGCAGTAAGGCAGCGGGGGTAGGTCAGCCCCAGCATTTT. The full variable domain, rest sourced from reference TRBV5-1 and TRBJ1-5, is KAGVTQTPRYLIKTRGQQVTLSCSPISGHRSVSWYQQTPGQGLQFLFEYFSETQRNKGNFPGRFSGRQFSNSRSEMNVSTLELGDSALYLCASSKAAGVGQPQHFGDGTRLSIL.

This clonotype came up many times. This chain joins TRBV5-1 and TRBJ1-2; 7 nucleotides line up with TRBD1. Germline V gene sequence: CDR1 SGHRS, CDR2 YFSETQ. The junction had 12 bases not matched to a gene; V was cut back by 3 bases and J by 13 bases. The CDR3 covers 13 residues. CDR3 amino acids: CASSSGDSQGGTF. CDR3 sequence (DNA): TGCGCCAGCAGCTCAGGTGACAGTCAGGGGGGCACCTTC.

This clonotype was counted at least ten times. The gene calls are TRBV20-1 and TRBJ1-1, with TRBD1 identical over 8 bases. Looked up from germline, CDR1 is DFQATT and CDR2 is SNEGSKA (reference sequence). The V segment lost 2 bases and the J segment 1 base; nucleotides outside the gene matches: 9. This CDR3 has 16 amino acids. The CDR3 region has the DNA TGCAGTGCTAGACAGGGGGCGCGAGCGACGAACACTGAAGCTTTCTTT. As protein: CSARQGARATNTEAFF.

This clonotype showed up just a few times. One end of the junction fails to match germline, which may point to a read error. The gene calls are TRBV20-1 and TRBJ1-5; the D is unclear. Germline CDR1 DFQATT, CDR2 SNEGSKA (reference sequence). The CDR3 is made up of 12 amino acids. The CDR3 DNA is TGCAGTGCTGCAAGGAACAATCAGCCCCAGAATTTT. Encoded protein: CSAARNNQPQNF.

This clonotype was found many times. The chain joins TRBV20-1 to TRBJ1-1; D gene uncertain. Trimming cost V 0 bases and J 0 bases, with 5 bases left between them. Germline V gene sequence: CDR1 DFQATT, CDR2 SNEGSKA (reference sequence). CDR3 length equals 13 residues. In DNA, the CDR3 is TGCAGTGCTAGAGATCTAATGAACACTGAAGCTTTCTTT. It is translated as CSARDLMNTEAFF.

This clonotype was picked up many times. The rearrangement uses TRBV20-1 and TRBJ2-7; either TRBD1 or TRBD2 may fit D (7 bases each). CDR3 length: 15 residues. In germline, CDR1 is DFQATT, CDR2 SNEGSKA (reference sequence). The ends were cut back, 6 bases at V and 1 base at J, with 19 bases in the middle. The CDR3 reads CSANSGGQISYEQYF. The DNA for the CDR3 is TGCAGTGCCAATTCGGGGGGACAGATATCCTACGAGCAGTACTTC.

This clonotype was picked up a small number of times. The V and J genes are TRBV7-9 and TRBJ2-3; D is uncertain. Per the germline V gene, CDR1 is SEHNR and CDR2 is FQNEAQ (reference sequence). Trimming shortened V by 5 bases and J by 4 bases, and 7 bases separated the two germline ends. CDR3 length: 12 residues. CDR3 sequence: CASSPRADTQYF. As DNA, the CDR3 is TGTGCCAGCAGCCCTAGGGCAGATACGCAGTATTTT.

In this sample, this clonotype is medium-sized. The V gene is TRBV3-1, the J gene TRBJ2-7; D unclear. Trimming removed 2 bases at V and 6 bases at J, with 5 bases between. CDR1 LGHDT and CDR2 YNNKEL come from the germline V gene (reference sequence). CDR3 length: 11 amino acids. CDR3 DNA sequence: TGTGCCAGCAGCCAACAAGGCGAGCAGTACTTC. Translation gives CASSQQGEQYF.

This clonotype was detected many times. At one end the junction does not follow the germline gene, possibly because of a read error. The V call is TRBV5-5, the J call TRBJ2-2; D might be TRBD1 or TRBD2, each matching 5 bases. Germline-derived CDR1 and CDR2 are SGHKS and YYEKEE (reference sequence). The CDR3 sequence is 15 residues long. The CDR3 bases are TGTGTCAGCAGCTGGGGGAACCCAGGGATCGGGGAGCTGTTTTTT. Amino acid sequence: CVSSWGNPGIGELFF.

This clonotype was detected ten times or more. V usage is TRBV20-1 and J usage is TRBJ1-1; D unclear. This CDR3 comprises 11 residues. Trimming shortened V by 6 bases and J by 10 bases, and 15 bases separated the two germline ends. In germline, CDR1 is DFQATT, CDR2 SNEGSKA (reference sequence). CDR3 residues: CSAVDRAVAFF. CDR3 in DNA: TGCAGTGCAGTGGACCGGGCGGTAGCTTTCTTT.

This clonotype was counted many times. V is TRBV20-1 and J is TRBJ1-6; 8 positions match TRBD1. The CDR3 extends over 13 amino acids. CDR1 is DFQATT, CDR2 SNEGSKA, per germline (reference sequence). The junction had 5 bases not matched to a gene; V was cut back by 3 bases and J by 10 bases. This chain's CDR3 is CSASRQGASPLHF. Here the CDR3 DNA reads TGCAGTGCTAGTAGGCAGGGGGCATCACCCCTCCACTTT.

Relative to its sample, this clonotype is medium-sized (0.01 to 0.1%). The V gene is TRBV5-6, the J gene TRBJ2-3; no reliable D call. CDR3 length: 13 amino acids. The germline V gene encodes CDR1 SGHDT and CDR2 YYEEEE. V was shortened by 4 bases and J by 0 bases, with 6 bases between the two germline ends. In DNA, the CDR3 is TGTGCCAGCAGCCCCCATAGCACAGATACGCAGTATTTT. Residues: CASSPHSTDTQYF.

This clonotype showed up many times. CDR3 nucleotides: TGTGCCAGCAGTGACGGACTAGCTAGCACAGATACGCAGTATTTT. This encodes CASSDGLASTDTQYF. This chain joins TRBV6-4 and TRBJ2-3; TRBD2 matches 8 bases. V shed 2 bases, J shed 0 bases, and the junction held 1 base outside the gene matches. The CDR3 runs to 15 residues. CDR1 is MRHNA, CDR2 SNTAGT, per germline.

The table lists this clonotype with a few counts. A much larger clone lies one base from this, so it may be a read error. The chain carries TRBV5-1 and TRBJ1-2; the D gene is possibly TRBD1 (5 bases). V lost 1 base and J lost 7, with 8 bases in between. This CDR3 is built from 12 residues. Per the germline V gene, CDR1 is SGHRS and CDR2 is YFSETQ. Here the CDR3 reads CASSLIGAGYTF. CDR3 nucleotide sequence: TGCGCCAGCAGCTTGATTGGGGCTGGCTACACCTTC.

This clonotype occurred many times. The rearrangement joins TRBV7-8 to TRBJ1-2; possible D gene TRBD1, 5 bases. V was trimmed by 0 bases and J by 6 bases, leaving 11 bases between them. The CDR3 runs 14 residues. The germline V gene encodes CDR1 SGHVS and CDR2 FQNEAQ. The CDR3 coding sequence is TGTGCCAGCAGCTTAGCCAGGGTGGCGAATGGCTACACCTTC. It yields the protein CASSLARVANGYTF. Using reference TRBV7-8 and TRBJ1-2 for the parts outside the CDR3, the full variable domain is GAGVSQSPRYKVAKRGQDVALRCDPISGHVSLFWYQQALGQGPEFLTYFQNEAQLDKSGLPSDRFFAERPEGSVSTLKIQRTQQEDSAVYLCASSLARVANGYTFGSGTRLTVV.

Many counts were recorded for this clonotype. The J gene is TRBJ2-7, the V gene TRBV7-2; D uncertain. The CDR3 sequence is 15 residues long. Germline V gives CDR1 SGHTA, CDR2 FQGNSA. V gave up 1 base and J gave up 4 bases, with 14 bases separating them. Here the CDR3 DNA reads TGTGCCAGCAGCTTAGGATCCGGTCCCGGTTACGAGCAGTACTTC. It is translated as CASSLGSGPGYEQYF.

This clonotype was counted ten times or more. This rearrangement joins TRBV5-1 to TRBJ2-2, with D possibly being TRBD1 or TRBD2 (5 bases each). Trimming stripped 4 bases from V and 6 bases from J, with 16 bases between. This CDR3 is 15 amino acids long. Germline values: CDR1 SGHRS, CDR2 YFSETQ. The CDR3 is CASSPGPSRAGELFF. CDR3 DNA: TGCGCCAGCAGCCCGGGGCCGAGTAGGGCCGGGGAGCTGTTTTTT.

This clonotype was counted a few times. This chain joins TRBV9 and TRBJ2-1; D unresolved. Looked up from germline, CDR1 is SGDLS and CDR2 is YYNGEE. Trimming pared 0 bases from V and 0 bases from J, leaving 10 bases between. This CDR3 has 16 residues. The CDR3 is CASSVDLLSSYNEQFF. CDR3 bases: TGTGCCAGCAGCGTAGATTTGTTGAGCTCCTACAATGAGCAGTTCTTC.